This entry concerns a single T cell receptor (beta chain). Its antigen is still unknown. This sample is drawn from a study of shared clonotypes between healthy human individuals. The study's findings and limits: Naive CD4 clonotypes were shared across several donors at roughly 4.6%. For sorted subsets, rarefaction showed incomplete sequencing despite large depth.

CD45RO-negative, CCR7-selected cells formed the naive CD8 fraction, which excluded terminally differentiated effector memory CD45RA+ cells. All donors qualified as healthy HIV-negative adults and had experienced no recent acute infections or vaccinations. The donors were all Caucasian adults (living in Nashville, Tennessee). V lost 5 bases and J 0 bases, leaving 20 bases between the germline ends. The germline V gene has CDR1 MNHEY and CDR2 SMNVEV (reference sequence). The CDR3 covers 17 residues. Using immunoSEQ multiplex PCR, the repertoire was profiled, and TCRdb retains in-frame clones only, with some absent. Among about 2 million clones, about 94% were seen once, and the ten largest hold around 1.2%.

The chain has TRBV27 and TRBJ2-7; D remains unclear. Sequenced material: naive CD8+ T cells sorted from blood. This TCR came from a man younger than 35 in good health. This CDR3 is CASSLRTHSESSYEQYF. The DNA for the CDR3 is TGTGCCAGCAGTCTAAGAACCCACTCAGAGTCCTCCTACGAGCAGTACTTC.